Here is one TCR beta chain with its context. CDR3 length: 13 residues. Looked up from germline, CDR1 is DFQATT and CDR2 is SNEGSKA (reference sequence). The data were taken from a study of monozygotic twins with inflammatory bowel disease. TCRdb processed the 5' RACE reads again and assigns one entry to each CDR3 protein, with no DNA. This table holds some 400,000 distinct CDR3 sequences. The sequence derives from a human donor with ulcerative colitis or Crohn's disease, or a healthy co-twin of an affected twin (not recorded which). This sequence joins TRBV20-1 and TRBJ2-3; no DNA is available, so the TRBD1 call from TCRdb remains unchecked. Sequencing was carried out using blood. The CDR3: CTIGTGNPDTQYF.